These 27 T cell receptor beta chains share one sample of origin, sequenced in a study of monozygotic twins with inflammatory bowel disease. TCRdb reprocessed the 5' RACE reads and keeps a single row for each CDR3 protein, giving no DNA. The sample spans 400,000 or so distinct CDR3 sequences; the ten largest clones claim about 2.3%. The sample was blood. The receptors here all came from a human donor with ulcerative colitis or Crohn's disease, or a healthy co-twin of an affected twin (not recorded which).

The rearrangement uses TRBV5-4 and TRBJ2-2; TCRdb indicates TRBD1, and absent DNA this call remains unverified. The CDR3 is made up of 14 amino acids. Germline values: CDR1 SGHNT, CDR2 YYREEE (reference sequence). This chain's CDR3 is CASSLRDRNGELFF.

The chain joins TRBV12-3 or TRBV12-4 to TRBJ2-7. This CDR3 spans 13 amino acids. CDR3 residues: CASSLGGQYEQYF.

The chain couples TRBV4-3 to TRBJ1-2; as DNA is missing, the TRBD1 call by TCRdb cannot be tested. Germline assignment: CDR1 LGHNA and CDR2 YSLEER. This CDR3 is 15 amino acids long. Here the CDR3 reads CASSQGQGVIYGYTF.

The J gene is TRBJ2-7, the V gene TRBV6-4; absent DNA, TCRdb's TRBD2 call cannot be checked. CDR3 length: 16 residues. The V gene's germline CDR1 is MRHNA and CDR2 SNTAGT. CDR3 loop: CASRAIGTSGSDEQYF.

The CDR3 sequence: CASSLGESSYNEQFF. The V gene is TRBV5-8, the J gene TRBJ2-1. CDR3 length: 15 amino acids. Germline CDR1 reads SGHTS; CDR2 reads YDEGEE. Filled out from reference TRBV5-8 and TRBJ2-1, the complete variable domain reads EAGVTQSPTHLIKTRGQQATLRCSPISGHTSVYWYQQALGLGLQFLLWYDEGEERNRGNFPPRFSGRQFPNYSSELNVNALELEDSALYLCASSLGESSYNEQFFGPGTRLTVL.

J is TRBJ1-2 and V is TRBV14. The CDR3 is 13 amino acids. The germline V gene encodes CDR1 SGHDN and CDR2 FVKESK. The chain's CDR3 is CASSQVLAYGYTF.

J is TRBJ2-6 and V is TRBV5-1. There are 14 residues in the CDR3. CDR1 and CDR2 from the germline V gene are SGHRS and YFSETQ. The CDR3 loop is CASGPVSGANVLTF. Full variable domain (rest looked up from reference TRBV5-1 and TRBJ2-6): KAGVTQTPRYLIKTRGQQVTLSCSPISGHRSVSWYQQTPGQGLQFLFEYFSETQRNKGNFPGRFSGRQFSNSRSEMNVSTLELGDSALYLCASGPVSGANVLTFGAGSRLTVL.

The rearrangement uses TRBV5-8 and TRBJ1-6; TCRdb returns TRBD1, unconfirmable since there is no DNA. Germline-derived CDR1 and CDR2 are SGHTS and YDEGEE. This CDR3 spans 15 amino acids. CDR3 sequence reads: CASSPQDRGNSPLHF.

The chain uses TRBV6-5 and TRBJ2-3; TCRdb designates TRBD2, a call that cannot be tested without DNA. The CDR3 contains 16 residues. Germline loops: CDR1 MNHEY, CDR2 SVGAGI. This chain's CDR3 is CASSSPTSGRGDTQYF.

The chain is built from TRBV7-2 and TRBJ2-7. In germline, CDR1 is SGHTA, CDR2 FQGNSA. This CDR3 contains 13 residues. The CDR3 region is CASSFNGLYEQYF.

The chain carries TRBV4-1 and TRBJ2-1; checking the TCRdb D call of TRBD1 is not possible without DNA. The CDR3 is 18 amino acids. Germline V lookup: CDR1 MGHRA, CDR2 YSYEKL. This chain's CDR3 is CASSPQGVDFRDYNEQFF.

The chain couples TRBV24-1 to TRBJ2-1; the TCRdb call, TRBD1, lacks DNA for checking. The CDR3 length is 14 residues. Germline CDR1 is KGHDR and CDR2 is SFDVKD. The chain's CDR3 is CATSDPTGGKEQFF.

The chain combines TRBV5-1 with TRBJ1-2; TCRdb outputs TRBD1, but without DNA this stays unchecked. Germline CDR1 is SGHRS and CDR2 is YFSETQ. The CDR3 consists of 14 residues. The CDR3 sequence: CASSFQWGDYGYTF.

The chain has TRBV20-1 and TRBJ2-1; TCRdb proposes TRBD2, but this gene call is untestable without DNA. The germline gives CDR1 DFQATT, CDR2 SNEGSKA (reference sequence). The CDR3 is 13 residues long. Here the CDR3 reads CSALGLVVNEQFF.

The V and J genes are TRBV27 and TRBJ2-2. The CDR3 is 15 amino acids. CDR1 MNHEY and CDR2 SMNVEV come from the germline V gene (reference sequence). The CDR3 spells CASSLVGANTGELFF.

V gene TRBV7-8 combines with J gene TRBJ2-3. The CDR3 has 15 residues. The germline V gene has CDR1 SGHVS and CDR2 FQNEAQ. CDR3 protein: CASSFRVGGTDTQYF.

V is TRBV10-3 and J is TRBJ2-6. CDR3 size: 15 residues. From germline, CDR1 is ENHRY and CDR2 SYGVKD. The chain's CDR3 is CAISESGDGANVLTF.

V is TRBV7-2 and J is TRBJ2-3. This CDR3 region has 14 residues. Germline loops: CDR1 SGHTA, CDR2 FQGNSA. CDR3 in amino acids: CASSRQPSTDTQYF.

This chain links TRBV6-5 with TRBJ1-6; as DNA is missing, the TRBD1 call by TCRdb cannot be tested. The CDR3 sequence is 13 residues long. Germline V lookup: CDR1 MNHEY, CDR2 SVGAGI. The CDR3 protein is CASRDRDNSPLHF.

The chain uses TRBV7-7 and TRBJ2-5; TCRdb returns TRBD1, unconfirmable since there is no DNA. There are 15 residues in the CDR3. In germline, CDR1 is SSHAT, CDR2 FNYEAQ (reference sequence). The CDR3 sequence: CASSSQGNLIETQYF.

The chain joins TRBV2 to TRBJ2-5; the TRBD2 assignment by TCRdb is unverifiable without DNA. Germline V gives CDR1 SNHLY, CDR2 FYNNEI. The CDR3 is 16 amino acids. CDR3 sequence: CASRGGRTSGIETQYF.

The chain links TRBV5-4 to TRBJ2-1; the TRBD2 assignment by TCRdb is unverifiable without DNA. Germline CDR1 and CDR2: SGHNT and YYREEE (reference sequence). The CDR3 spans 15 residues. The CDR3 sequence: CASSSSRDSYNEQFF.

The J gene is TRBJ2-1, the V gene TRBV24-1; TCRdb designates TRBD1, a call that cannot be tested without DNA. Germline V CDR1 and CDR2: KGHDR, SFDVKD. This CDR3 contains 13 residues. CDR3 sequence: CATSENRVNEQFF.

This sequence joins TRBV7-2 and TRBJ2-6. The CDR3 is made up of 12 amino acids. Germline V gives CDR1 SGHTA, CDR2 FQGNSA. CDR3 sequence reads: CASKAGANVLTF.

The chain joins TRBV18 to TRBJ2-7; TCRdb names TRBD1, which stays unverified in the absence of DNA. The V gene's germline CDR1 is KGHSH and CDR2 LQKENI. This CDR3 has 15 residues. CDR3: CASSLGQGKTYEQYF.

The chain employs TRBV27 and TRBJ1-1; checking the TCRdb D call of TRBD1 is not possible without DNA. The CDR3 sequence is 14 residues long. Germline assignment: CDR1 MNHEY and CDR2 SMNVEV (reference sequence). CDR3 amino acids: CATRVSAGETEAFF.

This chain uses TRBV4-3 with TRBJ2-2. Germline CDR1 and CDR2: LGHNA and YSLEER. The CDR3 has 17 residues. The CDR3 protein is CASSQGLARQSTGELFF.